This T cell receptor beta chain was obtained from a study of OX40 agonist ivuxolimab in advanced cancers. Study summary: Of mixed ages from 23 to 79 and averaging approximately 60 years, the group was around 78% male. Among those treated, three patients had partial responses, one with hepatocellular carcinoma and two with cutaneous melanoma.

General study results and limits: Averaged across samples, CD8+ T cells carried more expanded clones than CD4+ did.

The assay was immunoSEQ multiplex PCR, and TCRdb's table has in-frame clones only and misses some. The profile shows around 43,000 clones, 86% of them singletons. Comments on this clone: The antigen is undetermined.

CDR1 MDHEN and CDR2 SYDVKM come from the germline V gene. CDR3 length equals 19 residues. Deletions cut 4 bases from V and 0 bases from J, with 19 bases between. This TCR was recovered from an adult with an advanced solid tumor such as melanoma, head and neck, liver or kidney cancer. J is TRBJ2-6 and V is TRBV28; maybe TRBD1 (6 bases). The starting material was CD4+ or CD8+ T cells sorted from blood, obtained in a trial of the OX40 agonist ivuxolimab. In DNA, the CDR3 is TGTGCCAGCAGTTCCATAAGGACAGCAGATCTCTCTGGGGCCAACGTCCTGACTTTC. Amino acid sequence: CASSSIRTADLSGANVLTF.